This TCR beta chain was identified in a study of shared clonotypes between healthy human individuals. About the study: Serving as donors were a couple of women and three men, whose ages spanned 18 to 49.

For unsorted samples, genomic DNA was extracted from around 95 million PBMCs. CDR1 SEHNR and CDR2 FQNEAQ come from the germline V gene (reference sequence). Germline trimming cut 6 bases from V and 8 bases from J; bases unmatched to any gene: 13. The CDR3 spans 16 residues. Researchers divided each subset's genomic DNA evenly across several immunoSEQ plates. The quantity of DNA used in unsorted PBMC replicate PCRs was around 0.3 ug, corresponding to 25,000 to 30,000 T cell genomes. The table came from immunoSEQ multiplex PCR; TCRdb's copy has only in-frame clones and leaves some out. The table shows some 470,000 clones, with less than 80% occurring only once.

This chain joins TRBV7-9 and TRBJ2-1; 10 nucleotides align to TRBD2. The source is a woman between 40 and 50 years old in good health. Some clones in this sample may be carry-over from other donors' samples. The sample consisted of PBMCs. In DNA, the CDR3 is TGTGCCAGCAGTCCCCGGAGCGGGAGGGCCGGGTATGAGCAGTTCTTC. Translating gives CASSPRSGRAGYEQFF.